The rows below give T cell receptor beta chains drawn from one sample of a study of T cells in Graves' hyperthyroidism and ophthalmopathy. TCRdb called the multiplex PCR reads again in MiXCR, with one record for every CDR3 protein. The sample lists fewer than 500,000 distinct CDR3 sequences, around 15% seen once, with around a fifth in the top ten. Sequencing was carried out using blood. Receptor source: a woman aged 25 to 39 with Graves' ophthalmopathy. Each CDR3 is given with its conserved first and last residue. A D gene is named only where the DNA matches it firmly. Expanded clones get a size class; other rows say once, few or many, or leave the size out.

D gene,J gene,V gene,clone size,CDR3 protein,CDR3 DNA
TRBD1,TRBJ1-2,TRBV9,many,CASSSQETGVYGYTF,TGTGCCAGCAGCTCCCAAGAGACAGGGGTGTATGGCTACACCTTC
-,TRBJ2-2,TRBV4-1,few,CASSQVSPAGVAGELFF,TGCGCCAGCAGCCAAGTTAGTCCAGCCGGGGTAGCCGGGGAGCTGTTTTTT
-,TRBJ1-3,TRBV6-2/TRBV6-3,-,CASSYTRDSGNTIYF,TGTGCCAGCAGTTACACCAGAGACTCTGGAAACACCATATATTTT
-,TRBJ2-7,TRBV7-2,-,CASSGGPNYEQYF,TGTGCCAGCAGCGGGGGTCCTAACTACGAGCAGTACTTC
-,TRBJ2-1,TRBV6-2/TRBV6-3,many,CASSYDGVAGKVYNEQFF,TGTGCCAGCAGTTACGATGGAGTGGCGGGAAAGGTCTACAATGAGCAGTTCTTC
-,TRBJ1-2,TRBV27,few,CASSSPYGYTF,TGTGCCAGCAGCTCCCCTTATGGCTACACCTTC
-,TRBJ1-3,TRBV6-1,many,CASSGRDLDGNTIYF,TGTGCCAGCAGTGGAAGGGACCTCGATGGAAACACCATATATTTT
-,TRBJ1-1,TRBV29-1,-,CSVEGPENTEAFF,TGCAGCGTTGAGGGACCGGAGAACACTGAAGCTTTCTTT
TRBD1,TRBJ1-1,TRBV6-1,many,CASRGNRGRTEAFF,TGTGCCAGCAGGGGAAACAGGGGTCGTACTGAAGCTTTCTTT
-,TRBJ2-7,TRBV28,many,CASSLGAPGRKAYEQYF,TGTGCCAGCAGTTTAGGGGCTCCAGGGAGGAAAGCCTACGAGCAGTACTTC
-,TRBJ1-2,TRBV29-1,-,CSVEDRRGGGYGYTF,TGCAGCGTTGAAGATCGGCGGGGGGGTGGTTATGGCTACACCTTC
-,TRBJ1-5,TRBV4-1,-,CASSSDGDSNQPQHF,TGCGCCAGCAGCTCGGATGGCGATAGCAATCAGCCCCAGCATTTT
-,TRBJ1-6,TRBV2,many,CASRRTLTDRDSPLHF,TGTGCCAGCAGACGGACCCTCACCGACCGAGATTCACCCCTCCACTTT
TRBD2,TRBJ2-7,TRBV2,many,CASTQRGAGETYEQYF,TGTGCCAGCACTCAAAGGGGAGCGGGGGAAACCTACGAGCAGTACTTC
TRBD1,TRBJ1-4,TRBV20-1,few,CSVPGQGSEKLFF,TGCAGTGTCCCGGGACAGGGGAGTGAAAAACTGTTTTTT
-,TRBJ2-3,TRBV2,-,CASRGETDTQYF,TGTGCCAGCAGGGGGGAAACAGATACGCAGTATTTT
-,TRBJ1-1,TRBV28,many,CASSLSQPNTEAFF,TGTGCCAGCAGTTTGTCCCAGCCGAACACTGAAGCTTTCTTT
-,TRBJ1-5,TRBV6-1,few,CASRGTGGRNQPQHF,TGTGCCAGCAGGGGCACAGGTGGGAGGAATCAGCCCCAGCATTTT
TRBD2,TRBJ2-7,TRBV4-2,-,CASSQQPGGEGYEQYF,TGTGCCAGCAGCCAACAACCGGGGGGGGAAGGCTACGAGCAGTACTTC
TRBD1,TRBJ1-6,TRBV7-9,few,CASSAPGGSPLHF,TGTGCCAGCAGCGCACCAGGGGGTTCACCCCTCCACTTT
TRBD1,TRBJ2-2,TRBV28,many,CASSFWTGSAGELFF,TGTGCCAGCAGTTTTTGGACAGGGTCTGCCGGGGAGCTGTTTTTT
-,TRBJ1-2,TRBV20-1,few,CSARVISGYGYTF,TGCAGTGCTAGAGTAATTTCGGGTTACGGCTACACCTTC
TRBD1,TRBJ2-1,TRBV15,many,CATSPARTGAPNEQFF,TGTGCCACCAGCCCCGCGAGGACAGGGGCGCCCAATGAGCAGTTCTTC
-,TRBJ2-2,TRBV5-6,few,CASSLAEGGIHTGELFF,TGTGCCAGCAGCTTGGCCGAGGGGGGAATCCACACCGGGGAGCTGTTTTTT
-,TRBJ1-1,TRBV6-1,many,CASSEVKGFTEAFF,TGTGCCAGCAGTGAAGTAAAGGGTTTCACTGAAGCTTTCTTT
-,TRBJ2-1,TRBV15,many,CATSREVLSGNEQFF,TGTGCCACCAGCAGAGAAGTCCTCAGCGGGAATGAGCAGTTCTTC
-,TRBJ2-2,TRBV7-3,-,CASSLMPTGSNTGELFF,TGTGCCAGCAGCTTAATGCCCACAGGGTCCAACACCGGGGAGCTGTTTTTT
-,TRBJ2-4,TRBV28,many,CASSLSVILAKNIQYF,TGTGCCAGCAGTTTGTCTGTAATACTAGCCAAAAACATTCAGTACTTC
TRBD1,TRBJ2-1,TRBV6-1,-,CVSSLRQGPYNEQFF,TGTGTCAGCAGCCTCCGACAGGGGCCCTACAATGAGCAGTTCTTC
-,TRBJ1-2,TRBV7-8,many,CASSLSRANNYGYTF,TGTGCCAGCAGCCTGAGCCGAGCTAATAACTATGGCTACACCTTC
TRBD1,TRBJ1-3,TRBV20-1,few,CSASWDSYSGNTIYF,TGCAGTGCTAGTTGGGACAGCTACTCTGGAAACACCATATATTTT
TRBD2,TRBJ2-7,TRBV3-1,many,CASSTPGGSYEQYF,TGTGCCAGCAGCACCCCGGGGGGGAGCTACGAGCAGTACTTC
-,TRBJ2-2,TRBV18,-,CASSPLGQNVNTGELFF,TGTGCCAGCTCACCACTAGGACAGAACGTGAACACCGGGGAGCTGTTTTTT
TRBD2,TRBJ2-1,TRBV19,many,CASSISSGGANEQFF,TGTGCCAGTAGTATCTCCAGCGGGGGGGCTAATGAGCAGTTCTTC
-,TRBJ2-7,TRBV10-2,many,CASSDTNYEQYF,TGCGCCAGCAGTGACACTAACTACGAGCAGTACTTC
-,TRBJ2-3,TRBV10-1,many,CASSRRGKDTQYF,TGCGCCAGCTCCCGCCGAGGGAAAGATACGCAGTATTTT
TRBD1,TRBJ1-5,TRBV28,few,CASSPGQGRNQPQHF,TGTGCCAGCAGTCCGGGACAGGGTCGCAATCAGCCCCAGCATTTT
-,TRBJ1-1,TRBV20-1,-,CSALGGGPENTEAFF,TGCAGTGCTTTGGGGGGGGGACCGGAGAACACTGAAGCTTTCTTT
-,TRBJ2-1,TRBV11-2,few,CASSLDRGGNFNNEQFF,TGTGCCAGCAGCTTAGATCGTGGCGGGAACTTTAACAATGAGCAGTTCTTC
-,TRBJ1-1,TRBV2,-,CASSGGHRQVGAFF,TGTGCCAGCAGTGGGGGCCATCGACAGGTGGGAGCTTTCTTT
-,TRBJ1-4,TRBV29-1,-,CSVGSGVIEKLFF,TGCAGCGTTGGATCAGGGGTGATAGAAAAACTGTTTTTT
-,TRBJ1-4,TRBV19,-,CASSIGGTEVEKLFF,TGTGCCAGTAGTATAGGAGGGACCGAGGTTGAAAAACTGTTTTTT
-,TRBJ1-5,TRBV6-1,-,CASSALARARNQPQHF,TGTGCCAGCAGTGCCCTGGCCAGGGCGCGAAATCAGCCCCAGCATTTT
TRBD2,TRBJ2-3,TRBV5-5,-,CASSSSLMSGGALNTDTQYF,TGTGCCAGCAGCTCCTCCCTAATGAGCGGGGGGGCCCTAAACACAGATACGCAGTATTTT
-,TRBJ1-1,TRBV28,once,CASRASQGNREAFF,TGTGCCAGCAGAGCGTCGCAGGGTAACCGAGAAGCTTTCTTT
TRBD2,TRBJ2-7,TRBV20-1,many,CSGLAGFSYEQYF,TGCAGTGGGCTAGCGGGGTTCTCCTACGAGCAGTACTTC
-,TRBJ1-5,TRBV28,many,CASSFFSGGSSQPQHF,TGTGCCAGCAGTTTCTTCTCTGGGGGCTCGAGTCAGCCCCAGCATTTT
-,TRBJ1-5,TRBV20-1,-,CSGCRGGGGEPQHF,TGCAGTGGGTGTAGGGGGGGGGGGGGGGAGCCCCAGCATTTT
TRBD2,TRBJ2-3,TRBV6-5,many,CASSYSIIGGGPTDTQYF,TGTGCCAGCAGTTACTCGATCATCGGCGGGGGGCCCACAGATACGCAGTATTTT
TRBD1,TRBJ2-5,TRBV27,many,CASSLFTPQGLGETQYF,TGTGCCAGCAGTTTATTCACCCCACAGGGGTTGGGGGAGACCCAGTACTTC
TRBD1,TRBJ1-6,TRBV20-1,-,CSASPLDREVNSPLHF,TGCAGTGCTAGCCCCCTCGACAGGGAGGTGAATTCACCCCTCCACTTT
TRBD1,TRBJ1-5,TRBV20-1,-,CSARDPGTGGQPQHF,TGCAGTGCTAGAGATCCGGGGACAGGGGGGCAGCCCCAGCATTTT
TRBD1,TRBJ2-7,TRBV27,many,CASSKDRIDTYEQYF,TGTGCCAGCAGTAAGGACAGGATTGATACCTACGAGCAGTACTTC
-,TRBJ1-2,TRBV30,many,CAWSVYFRAYGYTF,TGTGCCTGGAGTGTTTATTTCCGGGCCTATGGCTACACCTTC